Below, 5 T cell receptor beta chains from the same sample are listed, as sequenced in a study of OX40 agonist ivuxolimab in advanced cancers. TCRdb's copy holds only in-frame clones and misses some; the assay was immunoSEQ multiplex PCR. Of just under 100,000 clones listed, approximately 94% are singletons. Sequencing was performed on CD4+ or CD8+ T cells sorted from blood, taken in a trial of the OX40 agonist ivuxolimab. These receptors came from an adult with an advanced solid tumor such as melanoma, head and neck, liver or kidney cancer.

This clone appeared once. The J gene is TRBJ1-6, the V gene TRBV6-1; D not certain. The germline V gene has CDR1 MNHNS and CDR2 SASEGT. The germline V and J ends were trimmed by 2 bases and 7 bases, with 9 bases remaining between them. The CDR3 length is 14 residues. In DNA form, the CDR3 reads TGTGCCAGCAGTGAAAGGCCAGGAAATTCACCCCTCCACTTT. It is translated as CASSERPGNSPLHF.

The genes are TRBV19 and TRBJ1-3, with 11 nucleotides matching TRBD1. The germline gives CDR1 LNHDA, CDR2 SQIVND (reference sequence). V shed 5 bases and J 4 bases; nucleotides not matched to a gene: 7. The CDR3 consists of 16 residues. CDR3 coding DNA: TGTGCCAGTAGTGTCACGGACAGGGGGCCGGGAAACACCATATATTTT. It is translated as CASSVTDRGPGNTIYF.

This CDR3 is CASSPQGLAGGSEQFF. The CDR3 DNA sequence: TGTGCCAGCAGCCCCCAGGGACTAGCGGGAGGGAGTGAGCAGTTCTTC. The V gene is TRBV7-2, the J gene TRBJ2-1, with 16 bases identical to TRBD2. With 5 bases clipped from V and 9 bases from J, the junction kept 7 bases outside the gene matches. The length of the CDR3 is 16 residues. CDR1 and CDR2 from the germline V gene are SGHTA and FQGNSA.

V gene TRBV5-1 combines with J gene TRBJ2-7, with D perhaps assigned TRBD1 or TRBD2 (7 bases each). The CDR3 is 16 amino acids. Trimming pared 0 bases from V and 6 bases from J, leaving 19 bases between. Germline V gives CDR1 SGHRS, CDR2 YFSETQ. CDR3 DNA: TGCGCCAGCAGCTTGGGAGATTCAGGGGGGAGGGGCGAGCAGTACTTC. This sequence encodes CASSLGDSGGRGEQYF.

V usage is TRBV5-1 and J usage is TRBJ1-1; 8 bases map to TRBD1. CDR1 and CDR2 (germline): SGHRS, YFSETQ. V lost 6 bases to trimming and J lost 4 bases; unmatched junction nucleotides: 5. The CDR3 has 13 residues. In DNA, the CDR3 is TGCGCCAGCAACCAGGGGGCTGGCACTGAAGCTTTCTTT. The encoded protein is CASNQGAGTEAFF.